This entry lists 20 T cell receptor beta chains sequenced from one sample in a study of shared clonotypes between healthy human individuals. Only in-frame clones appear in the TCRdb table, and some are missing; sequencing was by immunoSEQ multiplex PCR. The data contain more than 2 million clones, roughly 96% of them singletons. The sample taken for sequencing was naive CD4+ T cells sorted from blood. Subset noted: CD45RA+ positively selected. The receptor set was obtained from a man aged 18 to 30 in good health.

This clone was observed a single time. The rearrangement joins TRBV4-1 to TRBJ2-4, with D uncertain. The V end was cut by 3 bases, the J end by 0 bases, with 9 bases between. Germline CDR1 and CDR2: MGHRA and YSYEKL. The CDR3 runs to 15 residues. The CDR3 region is CASSHLDLAKNIQYF. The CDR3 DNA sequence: TGCGCCAGCAGCCATTTGGATCTAGCCAAAAACATTCAGTACTTC.

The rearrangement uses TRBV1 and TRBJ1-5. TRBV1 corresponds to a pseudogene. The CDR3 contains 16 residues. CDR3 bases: TGCACCAGCAGCCAAGATAGGCAGTGTAGCAATCAGCCCCAGCATTTT. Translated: CTSSQDRQCSNQPQHF.

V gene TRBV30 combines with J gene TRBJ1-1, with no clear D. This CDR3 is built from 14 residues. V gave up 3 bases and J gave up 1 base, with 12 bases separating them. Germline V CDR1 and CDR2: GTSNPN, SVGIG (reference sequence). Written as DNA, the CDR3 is TGTGCCTGGAGAAACCCGAGAGGGAACACTGAAGCTTTCTTT. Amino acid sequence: CAWRNPRGNTEAFF.

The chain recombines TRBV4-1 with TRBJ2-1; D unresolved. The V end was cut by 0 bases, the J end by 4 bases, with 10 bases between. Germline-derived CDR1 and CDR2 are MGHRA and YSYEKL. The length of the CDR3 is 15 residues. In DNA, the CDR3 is TGCGCCAGCAGCCAAGAGAAGGGTCTATACAATGAGCAGTTCTTC. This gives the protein CASSQEKGLYNEQFF.

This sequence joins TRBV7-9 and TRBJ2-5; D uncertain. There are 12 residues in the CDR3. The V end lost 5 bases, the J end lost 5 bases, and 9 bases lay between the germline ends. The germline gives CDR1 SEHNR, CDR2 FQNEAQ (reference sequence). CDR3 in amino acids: CASSHGSETQYF. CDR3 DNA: TGTGCCAGCAGCCATGGGTCGGAGACCCAGTACTTC.

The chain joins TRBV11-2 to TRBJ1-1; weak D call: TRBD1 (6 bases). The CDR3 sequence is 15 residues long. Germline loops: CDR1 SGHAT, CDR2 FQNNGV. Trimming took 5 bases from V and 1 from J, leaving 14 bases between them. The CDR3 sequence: CASSLAGQRNTEAFF. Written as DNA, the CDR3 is TGTGCCAGCAGCCTCGCTGGACAGCGGAACACTGAAGCTTTCTTT.

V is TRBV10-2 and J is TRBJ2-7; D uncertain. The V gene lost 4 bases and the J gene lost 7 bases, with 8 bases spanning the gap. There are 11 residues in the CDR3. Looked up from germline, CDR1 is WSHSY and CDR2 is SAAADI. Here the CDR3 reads CASSGGVEQYF. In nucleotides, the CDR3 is TGCGCCAGCAGTGGTGGCGTGGAGCAGTACTTC.

CDR3 sequence: CASSLVRAGPSYEQYF. The DNA of the CDR3 is TGTGCCAGCAGCTTAGTTAGGGCAGGACCCTCCTACGAGCAGTACTTC. V usage is TRBV7-2 and J usage is TRBJ2-7; D is ambiguous. Trimming left V 1 base short and J 0 bases short, with 13 bases between. Germline-derived CDR1 and CDR2 are SGHTA and FQGNSA. The CDR3 extends over 16 amino acids.

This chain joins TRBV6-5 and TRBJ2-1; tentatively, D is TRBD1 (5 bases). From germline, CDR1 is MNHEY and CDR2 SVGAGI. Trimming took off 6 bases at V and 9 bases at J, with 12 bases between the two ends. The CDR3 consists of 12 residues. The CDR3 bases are TGTGCCAGCAGGCCAGGGATAGGTGAGCAGTTCTTC. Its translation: CASRPGIGEQFF.

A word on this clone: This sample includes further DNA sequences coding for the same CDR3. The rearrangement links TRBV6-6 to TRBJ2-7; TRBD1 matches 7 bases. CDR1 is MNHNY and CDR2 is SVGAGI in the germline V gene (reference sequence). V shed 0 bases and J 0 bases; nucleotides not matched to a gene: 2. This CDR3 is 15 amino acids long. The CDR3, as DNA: TGTGCCAGCAGTTACTCGGGACAGAGCTCCTACGAGCAGTACTTC. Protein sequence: CASSYSGQSSYEQYF.

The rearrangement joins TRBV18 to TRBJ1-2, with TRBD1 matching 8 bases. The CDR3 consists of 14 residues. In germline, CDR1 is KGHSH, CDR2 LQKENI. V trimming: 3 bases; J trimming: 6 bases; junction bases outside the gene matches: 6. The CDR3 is CASSPGRQGNGYTF. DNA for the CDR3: TGTGCCAGCTCACCCGGAAGACAGGGGAATGGCTACACCTTC.

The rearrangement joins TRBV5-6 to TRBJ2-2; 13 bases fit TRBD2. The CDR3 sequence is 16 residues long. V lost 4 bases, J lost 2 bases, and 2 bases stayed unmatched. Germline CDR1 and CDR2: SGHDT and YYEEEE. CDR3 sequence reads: CASSRLAGGNTGELFF. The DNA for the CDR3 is TGTGCCAGCAGCCGACTAGCGGGGGGTAACACCGGGGAGCTGTTTTTT.

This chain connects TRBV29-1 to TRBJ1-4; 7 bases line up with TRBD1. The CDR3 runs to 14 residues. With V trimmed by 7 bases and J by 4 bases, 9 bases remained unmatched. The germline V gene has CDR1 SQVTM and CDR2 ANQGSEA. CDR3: CSGLRDRVNEKLFF. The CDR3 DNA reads TGCAGCGGGCTCCGGGACAGAGTTAATGAAAAACTGTTTTTT.

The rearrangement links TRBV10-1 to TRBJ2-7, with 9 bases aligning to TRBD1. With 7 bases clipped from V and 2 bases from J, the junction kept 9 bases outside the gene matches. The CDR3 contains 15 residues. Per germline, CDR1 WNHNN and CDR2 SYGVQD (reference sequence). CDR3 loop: CASTPDRGIPYEQYF. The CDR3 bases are TGCGCCAGCACCCCGGACAGGGGTATTCCCTACGAGCAGTACTTC.

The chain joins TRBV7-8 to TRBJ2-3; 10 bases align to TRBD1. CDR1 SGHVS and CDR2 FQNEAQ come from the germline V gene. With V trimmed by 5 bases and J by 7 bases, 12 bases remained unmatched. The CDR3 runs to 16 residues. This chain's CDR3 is CASSIRDRGWDNTQYF. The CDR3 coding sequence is TGTGCCAGCAGCATCCGGGACAGGGGATGGGACAATACGCAGTATTTT.

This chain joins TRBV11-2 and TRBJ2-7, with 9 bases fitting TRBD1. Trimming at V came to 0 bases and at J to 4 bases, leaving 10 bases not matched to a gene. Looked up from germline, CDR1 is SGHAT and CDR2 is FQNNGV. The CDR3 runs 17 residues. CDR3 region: CASSLELGDRAEYEQYF. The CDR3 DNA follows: TGTGCCAGCAGCTTAGAGTTAGGGGACAGGGCAGAGTACGAGCAGTACTTC.

The DNA for the CDR3 is TGTGCCAGCAGCCAATTTGTGACGGGGGGGAGCACAGATACGCAGTATTTT. Translated: CASSQFVTGGSTDTQYF. The V call is TRBV4-2, the J call TRBJ2-3; TRBD2 matches 8 bases. J lost 0 bases, V lost 2 bases, and 7 bases had no gene match. The CDR3 runs to 17 residues. The germline gives CDR1 LGHNA, CDR2 YNFKEQ.

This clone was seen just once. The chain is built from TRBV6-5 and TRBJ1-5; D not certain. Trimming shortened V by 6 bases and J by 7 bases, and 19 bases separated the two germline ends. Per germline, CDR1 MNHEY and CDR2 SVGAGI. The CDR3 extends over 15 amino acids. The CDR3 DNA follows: TGTGCCAGCAGGAGAGGAGGGATCGGTAGCCAGCCCCAGCATTTT. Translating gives CASRRGGIGSQPQHF.

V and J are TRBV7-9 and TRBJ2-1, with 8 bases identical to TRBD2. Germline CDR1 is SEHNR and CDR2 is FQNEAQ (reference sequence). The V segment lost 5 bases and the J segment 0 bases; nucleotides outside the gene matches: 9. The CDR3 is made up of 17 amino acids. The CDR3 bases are TGTGCCAGCAGCATAATGCGGGGGGCCAGCTCCTACAATGAGCAGTTCTTC. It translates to CASSIMRGASSYNEQFF.

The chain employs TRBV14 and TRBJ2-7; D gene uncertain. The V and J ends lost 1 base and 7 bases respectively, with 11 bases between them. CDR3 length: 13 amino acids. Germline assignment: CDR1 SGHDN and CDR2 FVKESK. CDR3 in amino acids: CASSQATVGEQYF. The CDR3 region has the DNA TGTGCCAGCAGCCAAGCCACGGTGGGGGAGCAGTACTTC.